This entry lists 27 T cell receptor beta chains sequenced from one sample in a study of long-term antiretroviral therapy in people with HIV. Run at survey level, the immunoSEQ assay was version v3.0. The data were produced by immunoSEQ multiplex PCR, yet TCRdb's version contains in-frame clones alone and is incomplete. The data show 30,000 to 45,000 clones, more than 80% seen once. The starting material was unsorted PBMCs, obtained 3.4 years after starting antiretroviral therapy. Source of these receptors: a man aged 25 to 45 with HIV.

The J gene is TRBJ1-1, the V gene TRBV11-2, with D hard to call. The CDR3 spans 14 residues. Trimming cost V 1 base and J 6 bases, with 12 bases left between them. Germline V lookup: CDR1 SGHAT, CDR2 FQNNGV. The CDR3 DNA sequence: TGTGCCAGCAGCTTAGGGACCCGGGCTTCTGAAGCTTTCTTT. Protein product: CASSLGTRASEAFF.

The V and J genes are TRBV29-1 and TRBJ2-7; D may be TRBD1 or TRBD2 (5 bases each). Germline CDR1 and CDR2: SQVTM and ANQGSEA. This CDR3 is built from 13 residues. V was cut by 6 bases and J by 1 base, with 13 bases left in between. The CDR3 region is CSVPGTSSYEQYF. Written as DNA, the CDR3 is TGCAGCGTCCCCGGGACCTCTTCCTACGAGCAGTACTTC.

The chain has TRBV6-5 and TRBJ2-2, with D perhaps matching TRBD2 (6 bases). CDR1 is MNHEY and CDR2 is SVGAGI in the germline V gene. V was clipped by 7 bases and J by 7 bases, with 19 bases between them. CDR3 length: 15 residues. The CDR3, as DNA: TGTGCCAGCACCGACTTCCCGGGAGCGGGCGGGGAGCTGTTTTTT. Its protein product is CASTDFPGAGGELFF.

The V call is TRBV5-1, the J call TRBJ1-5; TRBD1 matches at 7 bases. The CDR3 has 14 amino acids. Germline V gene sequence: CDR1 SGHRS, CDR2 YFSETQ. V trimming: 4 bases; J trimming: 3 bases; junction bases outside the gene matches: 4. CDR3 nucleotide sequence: TGCGCCAGCAGCCCCACAGGGGACAATCAGCCCCAGCATTTT. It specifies CASSPTGDNQPQHF.

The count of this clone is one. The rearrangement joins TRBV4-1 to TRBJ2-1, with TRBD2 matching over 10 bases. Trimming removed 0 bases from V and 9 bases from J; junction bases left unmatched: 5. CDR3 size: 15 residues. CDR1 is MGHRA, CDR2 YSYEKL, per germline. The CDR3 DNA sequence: TGCGCCAGCAGCCAAGAGAAGCGGGAGGGCTTTGAGCAGTTCTTC. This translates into CASSQEKREGFEQFF.

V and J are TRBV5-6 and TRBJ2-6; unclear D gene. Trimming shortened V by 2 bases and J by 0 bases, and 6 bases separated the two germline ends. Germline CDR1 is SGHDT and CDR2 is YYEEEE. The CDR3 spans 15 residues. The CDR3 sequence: CASSFGGSGANVLTF. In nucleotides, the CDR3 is TGTGCCAGCAGCTTCGGTGGCTCTGGGGCCAACGTCCTGACTTTC.

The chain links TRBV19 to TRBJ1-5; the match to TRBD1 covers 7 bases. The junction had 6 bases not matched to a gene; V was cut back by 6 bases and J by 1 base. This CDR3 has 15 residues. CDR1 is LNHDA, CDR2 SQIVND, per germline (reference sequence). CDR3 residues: CASRPTGTSNQPQHF. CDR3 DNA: TGTGCCAGTAGGCCGACAGGGACCAGCAATCAGCCCCAGCATTTT.

CDR3 loop: CASSPPGLDNEQYF. The CDR3 bases are TGTGCCAGCAGTCCCCCGGGACTAGATAACGAGCAGTACTTC. The J gene is TRBJ2-7, the V gene TRBV7-6; 8 positions match TRBD2. The CDR3 extends over 14 amino acids. Germline V lookup: CDR1 SGHVS, CDR2 FNYEAQ. With 6 bases clipped from V and 5 bases from J, the junction kept 9 bases outside the gene matches.

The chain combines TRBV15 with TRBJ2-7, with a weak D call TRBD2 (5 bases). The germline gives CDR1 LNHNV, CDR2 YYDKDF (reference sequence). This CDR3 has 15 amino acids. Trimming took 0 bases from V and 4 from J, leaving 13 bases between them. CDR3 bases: TGTGCCACCAGCAGAGATCCGGGGTTGACGTACGAGCAGTACTTC. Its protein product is CATSRDPGLTYEQYF.

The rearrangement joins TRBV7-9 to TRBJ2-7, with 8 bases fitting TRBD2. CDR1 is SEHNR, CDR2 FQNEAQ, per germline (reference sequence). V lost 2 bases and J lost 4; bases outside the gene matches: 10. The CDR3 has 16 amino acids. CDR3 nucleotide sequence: TGTGCCAGCAGCTTAACCCCTACCGGGGGGGTATACGAGCAGTACTTC. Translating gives CASSLTPTGGVYEQYF.

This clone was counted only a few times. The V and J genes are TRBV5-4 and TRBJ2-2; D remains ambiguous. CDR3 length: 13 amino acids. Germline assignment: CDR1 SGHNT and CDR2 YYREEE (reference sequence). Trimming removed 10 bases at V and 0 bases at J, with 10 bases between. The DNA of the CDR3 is TGTGCCGGTGGCGGCCCGAACACCGGGGAGCTGTTTTTT. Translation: CAGGGPNTGELFF.

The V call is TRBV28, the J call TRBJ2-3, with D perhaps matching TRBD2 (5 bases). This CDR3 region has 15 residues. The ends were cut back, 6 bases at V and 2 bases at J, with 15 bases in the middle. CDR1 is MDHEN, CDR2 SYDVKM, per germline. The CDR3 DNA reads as TGTGCCAGCAGCTCCCTCGGGGAGCACACAGATACGCAGTATTTT. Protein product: CASSSLGEHTDTQYF.

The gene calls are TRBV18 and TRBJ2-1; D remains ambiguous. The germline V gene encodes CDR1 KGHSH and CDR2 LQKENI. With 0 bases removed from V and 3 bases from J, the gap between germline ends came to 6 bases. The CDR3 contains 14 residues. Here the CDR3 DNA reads TGTGCCAGCTCACCACCCGGCAGCTACAATGAGCAGTTCTTC. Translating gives CASSPPGSYNEQFF.

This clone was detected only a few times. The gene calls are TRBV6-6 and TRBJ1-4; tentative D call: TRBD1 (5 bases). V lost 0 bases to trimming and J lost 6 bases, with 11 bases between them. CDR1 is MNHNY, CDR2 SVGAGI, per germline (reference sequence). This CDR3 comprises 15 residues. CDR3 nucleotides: TGTGCCAGCAGTTACTCAGGGACGGTGGATGAAAAACTGTTTTTT. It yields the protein CASSYSGTVDEKLFF.

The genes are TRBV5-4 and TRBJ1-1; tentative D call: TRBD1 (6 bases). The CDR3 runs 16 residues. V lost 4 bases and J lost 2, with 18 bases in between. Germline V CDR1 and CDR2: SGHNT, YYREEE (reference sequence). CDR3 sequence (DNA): TGTGCCAGCAGCATCGGAACCCCGGGACACAACACTGAAGCTTTCTTT. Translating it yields CASSIGTPGHNTEAFF. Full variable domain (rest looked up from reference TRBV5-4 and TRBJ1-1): ETGVTQSPTHLIKTRGQQVTLRCSSQSGHNTVSWYQQALGQGPQFIFQYYREEENGRGNFPPRFSGLQFPNYSSELNVNALELDDSALYLCASSIGTPGHNTEAFFGQGTRLTVV.

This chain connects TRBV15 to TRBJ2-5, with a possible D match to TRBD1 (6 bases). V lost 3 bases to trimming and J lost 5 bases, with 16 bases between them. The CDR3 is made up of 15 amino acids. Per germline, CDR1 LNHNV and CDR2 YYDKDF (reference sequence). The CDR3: CATSRDSPAMETQYF. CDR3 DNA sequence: TGTGCCACCAGCAGGGACAGTCCCGCAATGGAGACCCAGTACTTC. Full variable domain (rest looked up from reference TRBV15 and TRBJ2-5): DAMVIQNPRYQVTQFGKPVTLSCSQTLNHNVMYWYQQKSSQAPKLLFHYYDKDFNNEADTPDNFQSRRPNTSFCFLDIRSPGLGDTAMYLCATSRDSPAMETQYFGPGTRLLVL.

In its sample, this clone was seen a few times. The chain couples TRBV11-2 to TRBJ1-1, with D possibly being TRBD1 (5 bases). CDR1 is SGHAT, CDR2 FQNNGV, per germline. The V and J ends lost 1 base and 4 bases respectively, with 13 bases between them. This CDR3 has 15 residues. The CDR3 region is CASSLGPGGGTEAFF. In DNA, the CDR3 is TGTGCCAGCAGCTTAGGCCCCGGTGGGGGCACTGAAGCTTTCTTT.

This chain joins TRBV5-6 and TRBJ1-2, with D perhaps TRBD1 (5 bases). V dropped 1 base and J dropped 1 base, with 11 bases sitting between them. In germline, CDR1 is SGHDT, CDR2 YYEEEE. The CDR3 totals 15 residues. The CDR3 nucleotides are TGTGCCAGCAGCTTGAGAGGGGCTAGTAACTATGGCTACACCTTC. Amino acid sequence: CASSLRGASNYGYTF.

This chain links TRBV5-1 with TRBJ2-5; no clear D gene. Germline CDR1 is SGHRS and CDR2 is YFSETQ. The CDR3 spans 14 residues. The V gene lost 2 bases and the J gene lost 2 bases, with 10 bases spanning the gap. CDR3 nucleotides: TGCGCCAGCAGCTTCGACGCTTCTCAAGAGACCCAGTACTTC. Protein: CASSFDASQETQYF.

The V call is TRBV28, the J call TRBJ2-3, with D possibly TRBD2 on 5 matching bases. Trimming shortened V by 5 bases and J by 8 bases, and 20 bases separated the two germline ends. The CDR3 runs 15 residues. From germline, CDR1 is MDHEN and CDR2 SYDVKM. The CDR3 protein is CASSVDSNLAGTQYF. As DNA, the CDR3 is TGTGCCAGCAGTGTTGACTCGAACCTGGCGGGTACGCAGTATTTT.

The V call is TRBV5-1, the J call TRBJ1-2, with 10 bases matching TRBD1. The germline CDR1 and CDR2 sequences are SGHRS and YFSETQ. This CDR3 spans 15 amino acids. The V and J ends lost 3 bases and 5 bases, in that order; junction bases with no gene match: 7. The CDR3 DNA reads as TGCGCCAGCAGCTCGGGGACAGGGGTAGGGTATGGCTACACCTTC. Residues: CASSSGTGVGYGYTF.

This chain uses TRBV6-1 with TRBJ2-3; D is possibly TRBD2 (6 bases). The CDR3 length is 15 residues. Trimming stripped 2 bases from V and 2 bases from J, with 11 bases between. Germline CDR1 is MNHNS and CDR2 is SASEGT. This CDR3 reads CASSELGLNTDTQYF. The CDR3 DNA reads TGTGCCAGCAGTGAATTGGGACTCAACACAGATACGCAGTATTTT.

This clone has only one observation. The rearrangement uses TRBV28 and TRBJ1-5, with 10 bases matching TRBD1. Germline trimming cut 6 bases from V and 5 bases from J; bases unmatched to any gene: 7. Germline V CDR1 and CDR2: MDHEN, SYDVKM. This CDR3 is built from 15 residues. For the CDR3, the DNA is TGTGCCAGCAGCCGGGGACAGGGGAGGCATCAGCCCCAGCATTTT. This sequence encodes CASSRGQGRHQPQHF.

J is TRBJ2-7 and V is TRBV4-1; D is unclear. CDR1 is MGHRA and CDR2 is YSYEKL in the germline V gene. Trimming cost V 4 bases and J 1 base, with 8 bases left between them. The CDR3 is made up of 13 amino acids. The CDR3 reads CASSPRPSYEQYF. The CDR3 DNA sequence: TGCGCCAGCAGCCCCCGACCTTCCTACGAGCAGTACTTC.

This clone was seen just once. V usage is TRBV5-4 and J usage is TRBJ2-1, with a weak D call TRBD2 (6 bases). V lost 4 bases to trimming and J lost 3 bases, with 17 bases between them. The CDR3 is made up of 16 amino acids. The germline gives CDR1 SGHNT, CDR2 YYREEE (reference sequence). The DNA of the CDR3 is TGTGCCAGCAGCCCTGTGGGGGAAGCGGGCTACAATGAGCAGTTCTTC. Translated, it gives CASSPVGEAGYNEQFF.

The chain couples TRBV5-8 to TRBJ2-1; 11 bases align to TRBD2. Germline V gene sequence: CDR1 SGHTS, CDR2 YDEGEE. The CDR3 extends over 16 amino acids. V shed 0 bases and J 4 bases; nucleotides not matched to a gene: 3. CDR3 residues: CASSLGGTSGYNEQFF. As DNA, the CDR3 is TGTGCCAGCAGCTTGGGGGGGACTAGCGGATACAATGAGCAGTTCTTC.

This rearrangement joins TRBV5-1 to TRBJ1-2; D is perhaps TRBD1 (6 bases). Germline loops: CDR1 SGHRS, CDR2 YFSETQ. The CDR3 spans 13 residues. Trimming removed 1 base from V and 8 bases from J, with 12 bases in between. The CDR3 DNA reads TGCGCCAGCAGCTTGATGGACAGACCAGGCTACACCTTC. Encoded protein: CASSLMDRPGYTF. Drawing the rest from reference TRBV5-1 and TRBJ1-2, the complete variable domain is KAGVTQTPRYLIKTRGQQVTLSCSPISGHRSVSWYQQTPGQGLQFLFEYFSETQRNKGNFPGRFSGRQFSNSRSEMNVSTLELGDSALYLCASSLMDRPGYTFGSGTRLTVV.